Following are 7 T cell receptor beta chains from one sample sequenced in a study of blood T cell repertoires in COVID-19. This table comes from immunoSEQ multiplex PCR, and its TCRdb copy is limited to in-frame clones, with some not included. The sample records about 85,000 clones, more than 65% being singletons. The source material was peripheral blood. All receptors come from a man between 70 and 80 years old with acute or convalescent COVID-19.

In DNA form, the CDR3 reads TGCGCCAGCAGCCCTGCAAAGGACAGGGGCTCCTACGAGCAGTACTTC. Translation gives CASSPAKDRGSYEQYF. The rearrangement uses TRBV4-1 and TRBJ2-7, with 9 bases that match TRBD1. The CDR3 loop spans 16 amino acids. Germline loops: CDR1 MGHRA, CDR2 YSYEKL. Trimming at V came to 4 bases and at J to 0 bases, leaving 7 bases not matched to a gene.

There are a few counts of this clone. V and J are TRBV4-2 and TRBJ2-1; maybe TRBD2 (6 bases). Deletions cut 0 bases from V and 4 bases from J, with 7 bases between. Germline CDR1 LGHNA, CDR2 YNFKEQ. This CDR3 has 14 residues. The CDR3 here is CASSQDRGYNEQFF. DNA for the CDR3: TGTGCCAGCAGCCAAGATCGGGGGTACAATGAGCAGTTCTTC.

This chain joins TRBV6-1 and TRBJ1-1; D remains ambiguous. Germline V lookup: CDR1 MNHNS, CDR2 SASEGT. Between the trimmed V and J ends, which lost 2 bases and 5 bases, there was a span of 12 bases. This CDR3 is 14 amino acids long. The CDR3 loop reads CASSESFPKTEAFF. The CDR3 DNA sequence: TGTGCCAGCAGTGAAAGCTTTCCTAAAACTGAAGCTTTCTTT.

This chain links TRBV10-1 with TRBJ2-2; 11 bases are shared with TRBD2. J was trimmed by 10 bases and V by 3 bases; bases with no gene match: 7. The germline V gene encodes CDR1 WNHNN and CDR2 SYGVQD (reference sequence). The CDR3 loop spans 15 amino acids. The CDR3 sequence is CASSERLAGIEELFF. In DNA, the CDR3 is TGCGCCAGCAGTGAACGACTAGCGGGGATCGAGGAGCTGTTTTTT.

The CDR3 coding sequence is TGTGCCACCTCCGGGACTCTCAATCAGCCCCAGCATTTT. As protein: CATSGTLNQPQHF. The J gene is TRBJ1-5, the V gene TRBV12-3 or TRBV12-4; a possible D gene is TRBD1 (5 bases). The CDR3 has 13 amino acids. Trimming removed 10 bases at V and 3 bases at J, with 13 bases between.

The chain employs TRBV7-8 and TRBJ1-3; D unresolved. Trimming removed 4 bases at V and 1 base at J, with 23 bases between. The length of the CDR3 is 19 residues. Germline V CDR1 and CDR2: SGHVS, FQNEAQ. The CDR3 here is CASSSIFPREYGSGNTIYF. The CDR3 bases are TGTGCCAGCAGCTCCATATTCCCCCGGGAATATGGTTCTGGAAACACCATATATTTT.

Only a few counts were recorded for this clone. The chain uses TRBV2 and TRBJ2-1; 9 bases fit TRBD2. This CDR3 is 15 amino acids long. The V and J ends lost 7 bases and 4 bases, in that order; junction bases with no gene match: 8. CDR1 SNHLY and CDR2 FYNNEI come from the germline V gene. The CDR3 loop reads CASKRGGGAYNEQFF. The CDR3 nucleotides read TGTGCCAGCAAAAGAGGCGGGGGGGCTTACAATGAGCAGTTCTTC.